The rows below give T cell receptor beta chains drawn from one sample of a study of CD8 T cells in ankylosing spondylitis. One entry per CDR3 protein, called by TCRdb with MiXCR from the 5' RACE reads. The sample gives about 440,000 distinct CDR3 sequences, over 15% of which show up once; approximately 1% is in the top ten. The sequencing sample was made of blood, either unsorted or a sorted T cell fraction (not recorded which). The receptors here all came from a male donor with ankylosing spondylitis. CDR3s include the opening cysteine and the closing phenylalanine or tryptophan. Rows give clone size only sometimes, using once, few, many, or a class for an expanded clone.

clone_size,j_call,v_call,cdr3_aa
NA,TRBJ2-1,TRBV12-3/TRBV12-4,CASSHGLAGGGEFF
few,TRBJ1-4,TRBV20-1,CSAGAGSGFYTF
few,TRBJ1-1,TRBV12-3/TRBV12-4,CASSFNGQMNTEAFF
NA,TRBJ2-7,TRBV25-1,CASSGALYEQYF
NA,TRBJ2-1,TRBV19,CASSAGLAGSEQFF
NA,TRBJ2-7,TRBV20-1,CSATSGRAPYEQYF
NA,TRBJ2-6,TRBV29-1,CSGRDRDSVLTF
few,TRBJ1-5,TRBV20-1,CSASSEWSNQPQHF
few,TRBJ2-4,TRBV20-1,CSGWAARDGDAKNIQYF
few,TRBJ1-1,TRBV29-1,CSVKRQAEAFF
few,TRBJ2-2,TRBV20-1,CSAAVPGRKNTGELFF
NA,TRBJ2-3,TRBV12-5,CASGPGGTSSPATDTQYF
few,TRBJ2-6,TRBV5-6,CASLGTGPSGANVLTF
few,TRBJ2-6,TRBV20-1,CSAPLVGANVLTF
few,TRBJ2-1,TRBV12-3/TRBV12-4,CASAFRGLSYNEQFF
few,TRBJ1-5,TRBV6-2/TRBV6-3,CASSYGGQFQPQHF
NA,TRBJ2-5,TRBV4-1,CASSQGTGVTVETQYF
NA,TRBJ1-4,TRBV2,CASSEQGQKNEKLFF
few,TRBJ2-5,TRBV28,CASTGSSQETQYF
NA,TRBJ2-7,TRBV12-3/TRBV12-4,CASGLAGVNEQYF
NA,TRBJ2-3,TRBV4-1,CASSLSDRGDTQYF
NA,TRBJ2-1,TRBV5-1,CASSSLKATSHNEQFF
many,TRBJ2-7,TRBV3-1,CASSQASGSSYEQYF
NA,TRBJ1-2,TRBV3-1,CASSQELGGGVDGYTF
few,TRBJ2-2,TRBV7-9,CASSSPGQTGKLFF
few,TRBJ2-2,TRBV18,CASSSRVITGELFF
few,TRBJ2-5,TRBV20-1,CSDQRLAGPQETQYF
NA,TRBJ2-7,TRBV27,CASTRLGSLYEQYF
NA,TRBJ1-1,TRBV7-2,CASSPGGTGMAEAFF
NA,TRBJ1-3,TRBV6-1,CASRNPSGNTIYF
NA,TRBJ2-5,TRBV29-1,CSSLRGAETQYF
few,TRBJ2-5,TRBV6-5,CASSYSNGRVETQYF
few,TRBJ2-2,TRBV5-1,CASARGGLNTGELFF
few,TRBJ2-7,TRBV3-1,CASSQESGEEQYF
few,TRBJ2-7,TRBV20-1,CSAITNRGWEQYF
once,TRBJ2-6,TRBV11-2,CASSFRRPGTGSGANVLTF
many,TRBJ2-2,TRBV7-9,CATGELFF
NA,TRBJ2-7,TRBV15,CATSTRQGYNEQYF
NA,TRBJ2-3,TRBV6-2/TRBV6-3,CASTRGPAGTQYF
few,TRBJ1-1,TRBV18,CASSPGQVAEAFF
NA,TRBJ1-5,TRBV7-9,CASSTGTGGDQPQHF
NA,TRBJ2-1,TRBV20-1,CSAREEVSVGPLNNEQFF
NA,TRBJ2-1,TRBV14,CASSLTLRAGSYNEQFF
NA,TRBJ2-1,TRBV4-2,CASSQDGGGEYNEQFF
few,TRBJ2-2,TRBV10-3,CAISDTGISGELFF
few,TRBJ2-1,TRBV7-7,CASSLTGLAGGDEQFF
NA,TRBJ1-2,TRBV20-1,CSAIRTGADYGYTF
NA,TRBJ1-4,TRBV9,CASSAGPTNEKLFF
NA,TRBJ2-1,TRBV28,CASYSSGDSYNEQFF
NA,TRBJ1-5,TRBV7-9,CASSLDRPQPQHF